This record looks at one T cell receptor beta chain sequence and its context. This CDR3 is 14 amino acids long. The ends lost 3 bases at V and 3 bases at J; junction bases unmatched: 3. Germline assignment: CDR1 LNHDA and CDR2 SQIVND (reference sequence). These data are taken from a study of blood T cell repertoires in COVID-19. As for the study in general: T cells, B-cell-depleted T cells, or PBMCs provided the cDNA or gDNA that served as material.

In the original processing: Estimated nucleated cell counts came from reference gene primer amplification. Produced via immunoSEQ multiplex PCR; TCRdb's table is partial and in-frame only. The D gene and trimming were derived from the DNA, and the V and J assignments and clone size from that table. This table has roughly 250,000 clones, 91% appearing once. The TCR was taken from a human donor in a cohort exposed to, infected with or recovered from COVID-19 (not recorded which). The donor label of this sample is uncertain. This sequence joins TRBV19 and TRBJ1-2; 8 bases align to TRBD1. The sample comprised PBMCs or T cells enriched from blood (not recorded which). The CDR3 here is CASSIQGADYGYTF. The DNA for the CDR3 is TGTGCCAGTAGTATTCAGGGGGCGGACTATGGCTACACCTTC.